A single sample is the source of the 11 T cell receptor beta chains below, sequenced in a study of blood T cell repertoires in COVID-19. Produced via immunoSEQ multiplex PCR; TCRdb's table is partial and in-frame only. There are roughly 210,000 clones in the sample; about 88% occur only once, and 1.5% to 2% lies in the top ten. Sequences were obtained from peripheral blood. The receptors originated from a man in his 70s with acute or convalescent COVID-19.

The rearrangement joins TRBV28 to TRBJ2-7; D gene uncertain. CDR1 is MDHEN and CDR2 is SYDVKM in the germline V gene. The V end was cut by 8 bases, the J end by 5 bases, with 16 bases between. There are 13 residues in the CDR3. DNA for the CDR3: TGTGCCAGCTCCCTACCAGGTGGGCACGAGCAGTACTTC. It specifies CASSLPGGHEQYF.

The chain uses TRBV6-1 and TRBJ2-2; the D gene is possibly TRBD2 (5 bases). CDR3 length: 12 residues. Between the trimmed V and J ends, which lost 6 bases and 5 bases, there was a span of 7 bases. CDR1 and CDR2 (germline): MNHNS, SASEGT. CDR3 region: CASRGATGELFF. DNA of the CDR3: TGTGCCAGCAGGGGAGCGACCGGGGAGCTGTTTTTT.

This chain links TRBV7-9 with TRBJ2-2; 12 bases align to TRBD1. This CDR3 comprises 15 residues. The J segment lost 7 bases and the V segment lost 4 bases, leaving 4 bases of the junction unmatched. Germline lookup yields CDR1 SEHNR and CDR2 FQNEAQ (reference sequence). Here the CDR3 DNA reads TGTGCCAGCAGCTGGGGACAGGGGGCCATCGGGGAGCTGTTTTTT. As protein: CASSWGQGAIGELFF.

V and J are TRBV19 and TRBJ2-3; the D gene is possibly TRBD1 (5 bases). The CDR3 sequence is 13 residues long. Looked up from germline, CDR1 is LNHDA and CDR2 is SQIVND (reference sequence). The V end lost 8 bases, the J end lost 6 bases, and 15 bases lay between the germline ends. Here the CDR3 reads CASSSGFFDTQYF. In nucleotides, the CDR3 is TGTGCCAGTTCCTCAGGGTTCTTCGATACGCAGTATTTT.

The V call is TRBV3-1 (or the pseudogene TRBV3-2), the J call TRBJ2-1, with TRBD2 identical over 9 bases. V lost 0 bases to trimming and J lost 0 bases; unmatched junction nucleotides: 12. This CDR3 spans 20 amino acids. The germline CDR1 and CDR2 sequences are LGHDT and YNNKEL (reference sequence). The CDR3 region has the DNA TGTGCCAGCAGCCAAGAGATTGTGCTAGCGGGAATGGGCTCCTACAATGAGCAGTTCTTC. Protein product: CASSQEIVLAGMGSYNEQFF.

The chain joins TRBV2 to TRBJ2-3; 8 nucleotides agree with TRBD2. CDR3 size: 18 residues. Germline trimming cut 8 bases from V and 2 bases from J; bases unmatched to any gene: 18. Looked up from germline, CDR1 is SNHLY and CDR2 is FYNNEI. The CDR3 nucleotides read TGTGCCAGCGGGACCACTAGCGGTAGAAACCCCCCCACAGATACGCAGTATTTT. Protein: CASGTTSGRNPPTDTQYF. The full variable domain, its missing parts supplied by reference TRBV2 and TRBJ2-3, is EPEVTQTPSHQVTQMGQEVILRCVPISNHLYFYWYRQILGQKVEFLVSFYNNEISEKSEIFDDQFSVERPDGSNFTLKIRSTKLEDSAMYFCASGTTSGRNPPTDTQYFGPGTRLTVL.

V usage is TRBV29-1 and J usage is TRBJ1-2, with D possibly being TRBD1 (5 bases). Germline lookup yields CDR1 SQVTM and CDR2 ANQGSEA. The CDR3 loop spans 13 amino acids. With 6 bases removed from V and 3 bases from J, the gap between germline ends came to 14 bases. The CDR3 DNA follows: TGCAGCGTCCGGGCGGGACTGTACTATGGCTACACCTTC. Protein: CSVRAGLYYGYTF.

The rearrangement links TRBV7-2 to TRBJ2-3; TRBD2 matches at 9 bases. In germline, CDR1 is SGHTA, CDR2 FQGNSA. J was trimmed by 14 bases and V by 2 bases; bases with no gene match: 11. This CDR3 region has 14 residues. The CDR3 bases are TGTGCCAGCAGCTTAAATAGCGGGAGCCCGGGTGCGTATTTT. It is translated as CASSLNSGSPGAYF.

V is TRBV21-1 and J is TRBJ1-5. TRBV21-1 has pseudogene status. CDR3 size: 17 residues. CDR3 protein: CASSKGGSGVSNQPQHF. For the CDR3, the DNA is TGTGCCAGCAGCAAAGGTGGGTCGGGAGTTAGCAATCAGCCCCAGCATTTT.

This chain joins TRBV7-3 and TRBJ2-3; 8 bases align to TRBD2. The CDR3 loop spans 15 amino acids. The germline V gene has CDR1 SGHTA and CDR2 FQGTGA. V lost 5 bases and J lost 2; bases outside the gene matches: 6. CDR3 residues: CASSAAGVPTDTQYF. For the CDR3, the DNA is TGTGCCAGCAGCGCAGCGGGAGTCCCCACAGATACGCAGTATTTT.

This chain links TRBV18 with TRBJ1-5, with 9 bases lining up with TRBD1. CDR3 length: 15 amino acids. The ends lost 6 bases at V and 4 bases at J; junction bases unmatched: 7. Germline assignment: CDR1 KGHSH and CDR2 LQKENI. The CDR3 region has the DNA TGTGCCAGCTCGTCTCAGGGACAGGGAAATCAGCCCCAGCATTTT. Translating it yields CASSSQGQGNQPQHF.